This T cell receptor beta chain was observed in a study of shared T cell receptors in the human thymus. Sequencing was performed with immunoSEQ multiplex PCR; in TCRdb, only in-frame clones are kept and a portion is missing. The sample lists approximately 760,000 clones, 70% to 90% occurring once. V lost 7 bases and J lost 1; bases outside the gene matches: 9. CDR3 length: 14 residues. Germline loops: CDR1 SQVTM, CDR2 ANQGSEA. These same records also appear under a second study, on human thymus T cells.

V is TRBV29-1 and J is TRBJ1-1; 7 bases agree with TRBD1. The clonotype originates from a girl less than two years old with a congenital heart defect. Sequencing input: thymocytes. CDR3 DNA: TGCAGCGCCACCAGGGACAGACGGAACACTGAAGCTTTCTTT. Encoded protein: CSATRDRRNTEAFF. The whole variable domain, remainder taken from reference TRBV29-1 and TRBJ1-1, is SAVISQKPSRDICQRGTSLTIQCQVDSQVTMMFWYRQQPGQSLTLIATANQGSEATYESGFVIDKFPISRPNLTFSTLTVSNMSPEDSSIYLCSATRDRRNTEAFFGQGTRLTVV.